A single sample is the source of the 10 T cell receptor beta chains below, sequenced in a study of CD8+CD57+ T cells in acquired aplastic anemia. TCR beta VDJ combinations and CDR3 sequences were profiled from genomic DNA. TCRdb ran MiXCR on the reads and lists one entry per CDR3 protein. The sample includes 150,000 to 200,000 distinct CDR3 sequences, around 40% seen only once; the top ten take approximately 1%. Sequenced input: sorted CD4+, CD8+, or CD8+CD57+ T cells (not recorded which) from PBMCs. The receptors originated from a human donor in good health.

This clonotype was detected many times. The chain links TRBV11-2 to TRBJ2-1, with D maybe TRBD1 (5 bases). Germline V CDR1 and CDR2: SGHAT, FQNNGV. Trimming shortened V by 0 bases and J by 8 bases, and 14 bases separated the two germline ends. The CDR3 loop spans 15 amino acids. Written as DNA, the CDR3 is TGTGCCAGCAGCTTAGAAGACGTCAGGGTGTATGAGCAGTTCTTC. Translated, it gives CASSLEDVRVYEQFF.

This clonotype was detected many times. The DNA of the CDR3 is TGTGCTAGTGGTGATGGACTAGCGGGAGGGCACGAGACCCAGTACTTC. Residues: CASGDGLAGGHETQYF. The chain joins TRBV12-5 to TRBJ2-5; 15 bases agree with TRBD2. The length of the CDR3 is 16 residues. Trimming cost V 5 bases and J 5 bases; bases outside gene matches: 6. From germline, CDR1 is LGHNT and CDR2 FRNRAP.

As for this clonotype: This may be a read error, as it is one base from a much larger clone. The V gene is TRBV5-1, the J gene TRBJ2-7; TRBD1 might be the D (7 bases). V was clipped by 4 bases and J by 3 bases, with 23 bases between them. The germline CDR1 and CDR2 sequences are SGHRS and YFSETQ. The CDR3 has 17 residues. The CDR3 protein is CASSLAGGPGKNYEQYF. As DNA, the CDR3 is TGCGCCAGCAGCCTGGCAGGGGGGCCAGGGAAGAACTACGAGCAGTACTTC. Full variable domain (rest looked up from reference TRBV5-1 and TRBJ2-7): KAGVTQTPRYLIKTRGQQVTLSCSPISGHRSVSWYQQTPGQGLQFLFEYFSETQRNKGNFPGRFSGRQFSNSRSEMNVSTLELGDSALYLCASSLAGGPGKNYEQYFGPGTRLTVT.

This clonotype was observed a handful of times. The J gene is TRBJ1-6, the V gene TRBV25-1; D possibly corresponds to TRBD1 (5 bases). Germline CDR1 is MGHDK and CDR2 is SYGVNS. This CDR3 has 12 residues. V dropped 6 bases and J dropped 13 bases, with 13 bases sitting between them. In DNA, the CDR3 is TGTGCCAGCAGGGACGGAGGGACGCCCCTCCACTTT. As protein: CASRDGGTPLHF. The variable domain in full, completed from reference TRBV25-1 and TRBJ1-6, reads EADIYQTPRYLVIGTGKKITLECSQTMGHDKMYWYQQDPGMELHLIHYSYGVNSTEKGDLSSESTVSRIRTEHFPLTLESARPSHTSQYLCASRDGGTPLHFGNGTRLTVT.

The J gene is TRBJ1-2, the V gene TRBV19, with 9 bases fitting TRBD1. The CDR3 covers 14 residues. CDR1 is LNHDA, CDR2 SQIVND, per germline (reference sequence). Trimming cost V 5 bases and J 2 bases; bases outside gene matches: 3. CDR3 protein: CASSSDRGNYGYTF. DNA of the CDR3: TGTGCCAGTAGTTCGGACAGGGGCAACTATGGCTACACCTTC.

J is TRBJ2-7 and V is TRBV15, with unresolved D. Trimming took 1 base from V and 6 from J, leaving 16 bases between them. Germline V gene sequence: CDR1 LNHNV, CDR2 YYDKDF (reference sequence). The CDR3 consists of 15 residues. The CDR3 sequence: CATSRGDEVLCEQYF. In DNA, the CDR3 is TGTGCCACCAGCAGAGGAGACGAAGTACTCTGCGAGCAGTACTTC.

J is TRBJ2-2 and V is TRBV15, with 7 nucleotides matching TRBD1. Trimming removed 0 bases from V and 3 bases from J; junction bases left unmatched: 1. Germline assignment: CDR1 LNHNV and CDR2 YYDKDF (reference sequence). This CDR3 is built from 15 residues. The CDR3 DNA sequence: TGTGCCACCAGCAGAGAACAGGGGTACACCGGGGAGCTGTTTTTT. This codes for CATSREQGYTGELFF.

This clonotype was observed a few times. The genes are TRBV7-9 and TRBJ1-3; 9 bases align to TRBD1. This CDR3 is 15 amino acids long. Germline V gives CDR1 SEHNR, CDR2 FQNEAQ (reference sequence). The V gene end was trimmed by 3 bases and the J gene end by 2 bases; junction bases not matched to a gene: 2. Here the CDR3 reads CASSLGQGTGNTIYF. DNA for the CDR3: TGTGCCAGCAGCTTGGGACAGGGAACTGGAAACACCATATATTTT.

This clonotype was detected ten times or more. A junction end diverges from the germline sequence, so it may reflect a read error. The CDR3 coding sequence is TGTGCCAGCAGTGACTTTAGGACAGCCATGAACTTC. Its protein is CASSDFRTAMNF. This chain joins TRBV25-1 and TRBJ2-5; D might be TRBD1 (6 bases). Germline loops: CDR1 MGHDK, CDR2 SYGVNS. The CDR3 contains 12 residues.

The chain couples TRBV20-1 to TRBJ2-5; D gene uncertain. The CDR3 has 12 amino acids. Germline loops: CDR1 DFQATT, CDR2 SNEGSKA (reference sequence). The V end was cut by 0 bases, the J end by 4 bases, with 6 bases between. CDR3: CSARDSRETQYF. The CDR3 DNA follows: TGCAGTGCTAGAGACTCCAGAGAGACCCAGTACTTC.